This T cell receptor beta chain derives from a study of blood T cell repertoires in COVID-19. As for the study in general: Acute-phase and convalescent COVID-19 samples originated in the United States, Italy and Spain.

This clone has only one observation. Original analysis: Amplification from reference gene primers served as the basis for estimated nucleated cell counts. This table comes from immunoSEQ multiplex PCR, and its TCRdb copy is limited to in-frame clones, with some not included. D and trimming were read from the DNA, whereas the V and J calls and clone size are those reported in that table. In the table there are a few hundred thousand clones, about 80% of which are singletons. This CDR3 is built from 17 residues. Between the trimmed V and J ends, which lost 4 bases and 0 bases, there was a span of 16 bases. Germline V CDR1 and CDR2: MNHEY, SMNVEV (reference sequence). Seattle-derived patients entered the study during active infection and were followed longitudinally.

Sequenced sample: peripheral blood. The clonotype originates from a person aged 70 to 79 with COVID-19, enrolled during active disease. The chain uses TRBV27 and TRBJ1-5, with D possibly matching TRBD1 (6 bases). CDR3 sequence reads: CASSSDTGRASNQPQHF. The CDR3 DNA reads TGTGCCAGCAGTTCTGATACAGGGAGGGCTAGCAATCAGCCCCAGCATTTT.